One T cell receptor (beta chain) is described in this entry. This clone's antigen is unknown. The input lacks base qualities; no much larger clone sits a single base away. The data are from a study of CD8 T cells in Susac syndrome (dated 2019 in TCRdb). Describing the broader study: The study used repertoire sequencing to test whether antigen drove CD8+ T cell activation and differentiation in Susac syndrome. The clonality of the CD8+ T cell repertoire was compared across approximately 11 healthy donors, some 14 Susac syndrome patients and about 16 multiple sclerosis patients.

The full study reports these points: The TCR sequencing and HLA analysis was acknowledged to have included a relatively small number of individuals.

V is pared back by 0 bases and J by 4 bases, with 15 bases lying between the germline termini. Per the germline V gene, MNHEY is the CDR1 and SVGAGI is the CDR2. Measured from the cysteine to the phenylalanine, the CDR3 is 16 residues long. The CDR3 DNA has 48 bases and is translated from base 1. Peripheral blood CD8+ and CD4+ T cells from healthy donors, Susac syndrome patients and multiple sclerosis patients were profiled by high-throughput TCR beta sequencing. Healthy donors were included as age- and sex-matched controls. Bulk CD8+ and CD4+ T cells were purified by magnetic negative isolation, whereas CD8+ TEMRA cells were enriched by FACS. Blood was collected in EDTA tubes and processed within 24 hours, with PBMCs isolated through density gradient centrifugation. PBMCs intended for TCR sequencing were cryopreserved in liquid nitrogen and were subsequently thawed in a 37 degrees C water bath. The sorted or isolated CD4+, CD8+ and CD8+ TEMRA cells reached a purity of at least 90%.

RNA was extracted with the RNeasy kit and about 0.45 to 1 ug was reverse transcribed using random hexamers. The immunoSEQ multiplex PCR assay, covering 54 Vbeta and 13 Jbeta segments, was used to amplify TCR beta CDR3 regions. Bias from PCR amplification was corrected by using a synthetic template baseline for primer optimization and for computational correction. The original methods were these. Reads were annotated to V, D and J genes according to IMGT and were analyzed with immunoSEQ Analyzer, with only productive sequences retained. Clonality was computed as one minus Shannon entropy normalized by log2 of the number of productive unique sequences. Public and private clones were assessed among the 100 most prevalent clones of each patient and control. Susac-specific clones were defined as absent from healthy and MS cohorts, 800 to 1,200 published viral clones and other ImmuneACCESS disease sequences. TCRdb reprocessing: public reads trimmed at Q25 with fastp, clones called with MiXCR, in-frame beta chains kept. Each record represents a unique CDR3 protein, reported with the most common genes and DNA among its rows. The V and J calls and clone size come from TCRdb's table, not from the authors' own analysis. The sample includes 120,000 to 150,000 distinct CDR3 sequences, with nearly 95% observed a single time. The top ten hold about 0.25% of the sample.

Specimen: CD8+ T cells from PBMCs. This clonotype was sampled from a human donor in good health. The rearranged chain carries TRBV6-5 and TRBJ2-5; a tentative D call is TRBD2 (6 bases match). The bases read TGTGCCAGCAGTTACTCGGTTTGGAGGGTGGGAGAGACCCAGTACTTC. Translated, it reads CASSYSVWRVGETQYF.